These 15 T cell receptor beta chains were all obtained from the same sample, sequenced in a study of CD8 T cells in Susac syndrome. Reverse transcription of 0.5 to 1 ug RNA was performed with random hexamers. TCRdb independently ran MiXCR on the immunoSEQ multiplex PCR reads; one entry per CDR3 protein. This sample has approximately 270,000 distinct CDR3 sequences; around 95% occur once, and the top ten carry 0.055% to 0.075%. Sequenced material: CD4+ T cells from PBMCs. These receptors were collected from a human donor with multiple sclerosis.

The J gene is TRBJ2-5, the V gene TRBV28, with D perhaps TRBD1 (5 bases). Per the germline V gene, CDR1 is MDHEN and CDR2 is SYDVKM. This CDR3 spans 16 amino acids. The V and J ends lost 5 bases and 3 bases respectively, with 19 bases between them. CDR3 coding DNA: TGTGCCAGCAGTCCCCGCCTAAGGAGACAGAAAGAGACCCAGTACTTC. The encoded protein is CASSPRLRRQKETQYF.

V and J are TRBV20-1 and TRBJ2-3; 10 bases match TRBD2. Germline values: CDR1 DFQATT, CDR2 SNEGSKA (reference sequence). The ends lost 0 bases at V and 3 bases at J; junction bases unmatched: 3. The CDR3 is 15 amino acids. The CDR3 reads CSARDRAGGTDTQYF. For the CDR3, the DNA is TGCAGTGCTAGAGATAGAGCGGGGGGGACAGATACGCAGTATTTT.

The chain links TRBV12-3 or TRBV12-4 to TRBJ1-5; 11 bases line up with TRBD1. Trimming removed 7 bases from V and 2 bases from J; junction bases left unmatched: 7. CDR3 length equals 16 residues. The CDR3 sequence is CASTSGTGGRNQPQHF. The CDR3 region has the DNA TGTGCCAGCACCTCCGGGACAGGGGGTCGCAATCAGCCCCAGCATTTT.

This clonotype was detected only once. CDR3 coding DNA: TGTGCCAGCAGCCCCCCCGGGAGGGCAGACACTGAAGCTTTCTTT. The encoded protein is CASSPPGRADTEAFF. The chain uses TRBV28 and TRBJ1-1; D ambiguous. This CDR3 contains 15 residues. Trimming left V 6 bases short and J 3 bases short, with 17 bases between. The germline CDR1 and CDR2 sequences are MDHEN and SYDVKM.

The chain has TRBV24-1 and TRBJ2-4; D might be TRBD2 (6 bases). Germline values: CDR1 KGHDR, CDR2 SFDVKD. The CDR3 is 16 residues long. V was trimmed by 1 base and J by 6 bases, leaving 15 bases between them. In DNA, the CDR3 is TGTGCCACCAGTGATTTCAACGGGACCGGGAGAAACATTCAGTACTTC. This sequence encodes CATSDFNGTGRNIQYF.

The chain joins TRBV5-4 to TRBJ1-2, with TRBD1 matching over 7 bases. This CDR3 is built from 15 residues. Trimming cost V 0 bases and J 7 bases; bases outside gene matches: 9. Germline loops: CDR1 SGHNT, CDR2 YYREEE (reference sequence). The CDR3 reads CASSLDGTEYRGYTF. The DNA for the CDR3 is TGTGCCAGCAGCTTGGATGGGACAGAATATCGTGGCTACACCTTC.

The chain uses TRBV29-1 and TRBJ1-1, with D unclear. The germline V and J ends were trimmed by 3 bases and 2 bases, with 7 bases remaining between them. CDR1 SQVTM and CDR2 ANQGSEA come from the germline V gene. The length of the CDR3 is 12 residues. In nucleotides, the CDR3 is TGCAGCGTTGATGAGCTTAACACTGAAGCTTTCTTT. Protein product: CSVDELNTEAFF.

The chain links TRBV18 to TRBJ2-6; D gene ambiguous. V was cut by 1 base and J by 0 bases, with 10 bases left in between. Germline loops: CDR1 KGHSH, CDR2 LQKENI. There are 17 residues in the CDR3. The CDR3: CASSPRQNPSGANVLTF. The DNA for the CDR3 is TGTGCCAGCTCACCACGGCAGAATCCCTCTGGGGCCAACGTCCTGACTTTC.

V gene TRBV5-6 combines with J gene TRBJ1-1; tentative D call: TRBD1 (5 bases). V gave up 0 bases and J gave up 8 bases, with 11 bases separating them. Germline CDR1 is SGHDT and CDR2 is YYEEEE. The CDR3 has 13 amino acids. CDR3 sequence reads: CASSLGREFEAFF. CDR3 bases: TGTGCCAGCAGCTTGGGCAGGGAATTCGAAGCTTTCTTT.

The chain combines TRBV5-1 with TRBJ1-1; 9 nucleotides agree with TRBD1. Germline V gene sequence: CDR1 SGHRS, CDR2 YFSETQ. The CDR3 consists of 18 residues. V lost 0 bases, J lost 5 bases, and 14 bases stayed unmatched. The CDR3 bases are TGCGCCAGCAGCTTGGCTTTTACAGGGGGCCATCTTTTTACTGAAGCTTTCTTT. This translates into CASSLAFTGGHLFTEAFF.

The J gene is TRBJ1-6, the V gene TRBV12-3 or TRBV12-4, with D perhaps TRBD1 (5 bases). The CDR3 covers 14 residues. V lost 3 bases and J lost 4, with 7 bases in between. Here the CDR3 reads CASSLGQYNSPLHF. Here the CDR3 DNA reads TGTGCCAGCAGTTTGGGGCAGTATAATTCACCCCTCCACTTT.

This chain links TRBV7-8 with TRBJ1-1; D is ambiguous. Germline V CDR1 and CDR2: SGHVS, FQNEAQ. This CDR3 region has 13 residues. Trimming cost V 0 bases and J 2 bases, with 4 bases left between them. The CDR3 sequence is CASSLAANTEAFF. CDR3 bases: TGTGCCAGCAGCTTAGCAGCAAACACTGAAGCTTTCTTT.

V usage is TRBV29-1 and J usage is TRBJ2-3; weak D call: TRBD1 (6 bases). The germline V and J ends were trimmed by 4 bases and 2 bases, with 16 bases remaining between them. The length of the CDR3 is 15 residues. CDR1 is SQVTM, CDR2 ANQGSEA, per germline. In nucleotides, the CDR3 is TGCAGCGTTGTCGGCTCCGGGACATCCACAGATACGCAGTATTTT. Its translation is CSVVGSGTSTDTQYF.

The V call is TRBV20-1, the J call TRBJ1-1; 10 nucleotides match TRBD1. V lost 5 bases and J lost 2; bases outside the gene matches: 2. The CDR3 length is 13 residues. The germline gives CDR1 DFQATT, CDR2 SNEGSKA (reference sequence). CDR3 residues: CSAGDRGNTEAFF. The CDR3, as DNA: TGCAGTGCTGGGGACAGGGGAAACACTGAAGCTTTCTTT.

The chain recombines TRBV28 with TRBJ1-4; TRBD1 might be the D (5 bases). Germline CDR1 is MDHEN and CDR2 is SYDVKM. The CDR3 extends over 14 amino acids. The ends were cut back, 2 bases at V and 8 bases at J, with 12 bases in the middle. CDR3 sequence reads: CASSLTGTGEKLFF. The DNA for the CDR3 is TGTGCCAGCAGTTTAACCGGGACCGGGGAAAAACTGTTTTTT.